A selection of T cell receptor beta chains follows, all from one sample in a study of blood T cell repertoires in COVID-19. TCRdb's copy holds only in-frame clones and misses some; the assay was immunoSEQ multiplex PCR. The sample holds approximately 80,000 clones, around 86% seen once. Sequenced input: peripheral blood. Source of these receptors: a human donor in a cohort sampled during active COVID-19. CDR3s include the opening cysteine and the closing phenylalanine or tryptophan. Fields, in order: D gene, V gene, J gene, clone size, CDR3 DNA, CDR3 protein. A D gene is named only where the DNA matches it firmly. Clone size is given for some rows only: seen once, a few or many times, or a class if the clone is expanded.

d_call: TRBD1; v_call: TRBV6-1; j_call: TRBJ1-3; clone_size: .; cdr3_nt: TGTGCCAGCAGTGATTTAGGGGGCATCAACACCATATATTTT; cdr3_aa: CASSDLGGINTIYF
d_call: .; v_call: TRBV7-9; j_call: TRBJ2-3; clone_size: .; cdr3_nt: TGTGCCAGCAGCGGCCGGACTAGCACAGATACGCAGTATTTT; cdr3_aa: CASSGRTSTDTQYF
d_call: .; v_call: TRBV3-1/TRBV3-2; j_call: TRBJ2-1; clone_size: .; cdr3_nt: TGTGCCAGCAGCCAAGAAGGAGGACTAAACTACAATGAGCAGTTCTTC; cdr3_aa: CASSQEGGLNYNEQFF
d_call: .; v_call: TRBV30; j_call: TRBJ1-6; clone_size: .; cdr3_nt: TGTGCCTTCCCAAGGGCAGGGGCTAATGGTTCACCCCTCCACTTT; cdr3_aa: CAFPRAGANGSPLHF
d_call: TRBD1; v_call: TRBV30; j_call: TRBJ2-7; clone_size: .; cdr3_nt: TGTGCCTGGGGACAGGGGATTTCCTACGAGCAGTACTTC; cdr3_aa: CAWGQGISYEQYF
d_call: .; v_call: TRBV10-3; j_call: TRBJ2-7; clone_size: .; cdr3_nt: TGTGCCATCGTGACCGGGACAAACCACGAGCAGTACTTC; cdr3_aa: CAIVTGTNHEQYF
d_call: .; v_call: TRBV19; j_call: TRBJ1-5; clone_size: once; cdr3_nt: TGTGCCGCCGAGGGCAGATATAGCAATCAGCCCCAGCATTTT; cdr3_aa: CAAEGRYSNQPQHF
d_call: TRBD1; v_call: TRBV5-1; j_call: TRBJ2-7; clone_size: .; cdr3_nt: TGCGCCAGCAACCCCTCCTGGGACAGCTCCTACGAGCAGTACTTC; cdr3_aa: CASNPSWDSSYEQYF
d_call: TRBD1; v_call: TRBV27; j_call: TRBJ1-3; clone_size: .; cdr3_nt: TGTGCCAGCAGTTCAGGGACAGTTGGAAACACCATATATTTT; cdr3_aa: CASSSGTVGNTIYF
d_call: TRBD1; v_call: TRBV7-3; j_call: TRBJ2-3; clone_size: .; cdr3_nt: TGTGCCAGCAGTCGCAGGGGGACAGATACGCAGTATTTT; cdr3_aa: CASSRRGTDTQYF
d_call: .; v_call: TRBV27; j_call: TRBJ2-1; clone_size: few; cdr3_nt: TGTGCCAGCAGTTTCGTGCGCGGGCAGCAGTTCTTC; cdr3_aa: CASSFVRGQQFF
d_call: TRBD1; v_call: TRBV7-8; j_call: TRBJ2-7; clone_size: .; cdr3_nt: TGTGCCAGCAGCTCTGTGGACAGGGGTTACGAGCAGTACTTC; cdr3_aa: CASSSVDRGYEQYF
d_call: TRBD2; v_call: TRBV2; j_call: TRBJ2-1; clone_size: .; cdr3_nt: TGTGCCAGCAGTGAAGCTAGCGGGGGGGCCTGGGAGCAGTTCTTC; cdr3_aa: CASSEASGGAWEQFF
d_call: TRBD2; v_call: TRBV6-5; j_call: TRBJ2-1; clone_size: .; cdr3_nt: TGTGCCAGCACCCCGGGACTAGCAAATGAGCAGTTCTTC; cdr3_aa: CASTPGLANEQFF
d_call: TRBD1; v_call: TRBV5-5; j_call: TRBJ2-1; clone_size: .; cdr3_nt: TGTGCCAGCAGCCAGGGGGATGAGCAGTTCTTC; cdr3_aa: CASSQGDEQFF
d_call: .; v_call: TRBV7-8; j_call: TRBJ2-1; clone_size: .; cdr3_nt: TGTGCCAGCAGCTTAGCTTCAGGGCCGCGGCAGTTCTTC; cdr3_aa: CASSLASGPRQFF
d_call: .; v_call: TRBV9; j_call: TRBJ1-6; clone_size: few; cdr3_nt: TGTGCCAGCACCCGTCGGGGAGATTCACCCCTCCACTTT; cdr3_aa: CASTRRGDSPLHF
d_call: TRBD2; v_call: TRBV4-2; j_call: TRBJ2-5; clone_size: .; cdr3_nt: TGTGCCAGCAGCCTCAGACTAGCGGGGGGGGAAGAGACCCAGTACTTC; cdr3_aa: CASSLRLAGGEETQYF
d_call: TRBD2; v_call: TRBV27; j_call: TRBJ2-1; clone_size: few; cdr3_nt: TGTGCCAGCAGTTTATCGATAGCGGGGTCTAATGAGCAGTTCTTC; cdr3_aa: CASSLSIAGSNEQFF
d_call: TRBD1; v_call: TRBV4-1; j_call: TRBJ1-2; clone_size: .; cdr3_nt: TGCGCCAGCAGCCAAGCCGGGACAGGGAGCAGCTATGGCTACACCTTC; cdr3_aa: CASSQAGTGSSYGYTF
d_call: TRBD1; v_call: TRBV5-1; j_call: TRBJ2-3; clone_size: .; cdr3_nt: TGCGCCAGCAGCTTGGGGGGGACAGACAAGCAGTATTTT; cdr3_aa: CASSLGGTDKQYF
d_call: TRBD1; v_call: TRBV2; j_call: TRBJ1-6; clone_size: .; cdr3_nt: TGTGCCAGCAGCTTCCGGGACAGGGGGCGTTCACCCCTCCACTTT; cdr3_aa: CASSFRDRGRSPLHF
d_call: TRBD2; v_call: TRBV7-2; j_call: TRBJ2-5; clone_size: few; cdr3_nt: TGTGCCAGCAGCTTAGAAAGCGGGGGGGCCCGAGAGACCCAGTACTTC; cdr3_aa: CASSLESGGARETQYF
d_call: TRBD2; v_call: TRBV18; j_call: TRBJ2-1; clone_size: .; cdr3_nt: TGTGCCAGCTCACCACCGGGCGGGGGGATGAACAATGAGCAGTTCTTC; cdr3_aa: CASSPPGGGMNNEQFF
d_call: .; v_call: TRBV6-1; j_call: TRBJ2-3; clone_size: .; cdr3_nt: TGTGCCAGCAGTGAAATGCCACCGGGACTGGACACAGATACGCAGTATTTT; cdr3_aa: CASSEMPPGLDTDTQYF
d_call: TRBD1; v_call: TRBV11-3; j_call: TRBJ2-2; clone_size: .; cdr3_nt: TGTGCCAGCAGCTTAGACCGGGACAGGGGAAGCACCGGGGAGCTGTTTTTT; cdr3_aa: CASSLDRDRGSTGELFF
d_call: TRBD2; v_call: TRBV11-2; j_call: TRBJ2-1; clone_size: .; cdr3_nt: TGTGCCAGCAGCCCACGGACTAGCGGGGTTAGCTCCTACAATGAGCAGTTCTTC; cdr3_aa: CASSPRTSGVSSYNEQFF
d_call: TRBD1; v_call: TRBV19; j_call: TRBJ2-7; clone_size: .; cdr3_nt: TGTGCCAGTAGTATGGCAGGGGGCGAGTTTGGCGAGCAGTACTTC; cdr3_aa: CASSMAGGEFGEQYF
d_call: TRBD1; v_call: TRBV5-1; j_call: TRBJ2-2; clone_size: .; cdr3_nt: TGCGCCAGCAGGCCCCCGGGACAGGGGGCTTTCGGGGAGCTGTTTTTT; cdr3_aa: CASRPPGQGAFGELFF
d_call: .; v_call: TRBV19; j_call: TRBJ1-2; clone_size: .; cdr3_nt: TGTGCCAGTAGTATCACGGGAATTGGAATAGTGGGGATTGGCTACACCTTC; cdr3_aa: CASSITGIGIVGIGYTF
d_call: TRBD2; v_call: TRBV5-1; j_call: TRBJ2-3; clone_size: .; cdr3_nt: TGCGCCAGCAGCTTTCGACTAGCGGGGGCAGATACGCAGTATTTT; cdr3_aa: CASSFRLAGADTQYF
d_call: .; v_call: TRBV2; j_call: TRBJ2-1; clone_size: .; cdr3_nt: TGTGCCAGCAGTACGACTAGGGGTGAGCAGTTCTTC; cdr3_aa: CASSTTRGEQFF
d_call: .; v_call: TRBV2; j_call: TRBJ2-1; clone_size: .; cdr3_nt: TGTGCCAGCAGTCCCCGGGCGGGGACTGAGCAGTTCTTC; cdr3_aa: CASSPRAGTEQFF